These 10 T cell receptor beta chains share one sample of origin, sequenced in a study of cytomegalovirus exposure and HLA in healthy donors. PCR used 60 Vbeta primers and 13 Jbeta primers. Clones were sequenced by immunoSEQ multiplex PCR, and TCRdb holds only the in-frame ones, with some missing. The table lists about 110,000 clones, more than 65% of them singletons. Sequenced sample: PBMCs. All receptors come from a man aged 30-40 years in good health and CMV-seropositive.

The chain carries TRBV19 and TRBJ2-5; TRBD2 matches at 7 bases. CDR3 size: 17 residues. Per the germline V gene, CDR1 is LNHDA and CDR2 is SQIVND (reference sequence). J gave up 7 bases and V 3 bases, and 17 bases lay outside the gene matches. CDR3 in amino acids: CASSISSGALRGGTQYF. The CDR3 bases are TGTGCCAGTAGTATTAGCAGCGGGGCCTTACGAGGAGGGACCCAGTACTTC.

The chain joins TRBV19 to TRBJ2-1; TRBD2 agrees at 13 bases. In germline, CDR1 is LNHDA, CDR2 SQIVND (reference sequence). The V and J ends lost 5 bases and 7 bases, in that order; junction bases with no gene match: 5. The CDR3 has 15 amino acids. The CDR3 DNA reads TGTGCCAGTAGTCGAACTAGCGGGGGGGAAAATGAGCAGTTCTTC. It specifies CASSRTSGGENEQFF.

This clone was recorded a few times. The germline gene is not matched at one end of the junction; a read error may be the cause. The CDR3, as DNA: TGTGCCAGCAGTGAGGACAGGGCCGGCGAGCAGTACTTC. Its protein product is CASSEDRAGEQYF. The chain employs TRBV10-3 and TRBJ2-7; 8 bases are a match to TRBD1. The CDR3 is 13 amino acids. Germline V gene lookup returns CDR1 ENHRY and CDR2 SYGVKD.

The chain links TRBV4-1 to TRBJ1-3; a weak D match, TRBD1 (5 bases). Germline CDR1 MGHRA, CDR2 YSYEKL. V shed 1 base and J shed 2 bases, with 15 bases lying between them. The CDR3 length is 17 residues. The CDR3 coding sequence is TGCGCCAGCAGCCAAGCTGGGGGGTATGGCGCTGGAAACACCATATATTTT. This encodes CASSQAGGYGAGNTIYF.

This clone occurred a few times. The rearrangement links TRBV5-1 to TRBJ1-6; 8 positions match TRBD1. Germline values: CDR1 SGHRS, CDR2 YFSETQ. J was trimmed by 10 bases and V by 1 base; bases with no gene match: 10. The CDR3 length is 16 residues. The CDR3 DNA is TGCGCCAGCAGCTTGAACTACGACAGGGGAGAGTCACCCCTCCACTTT. Amino acids: CASSLNYDRGESPLHF.

V and J are TRBV7-9 and TRBJ1-1; TRBD1 agrees at 7 bases. The CDR3 loop spans 14 amino acids. The germline CDR1 and CDR2 sequences are SEHNR and FQNEAQ (reference sequence). Germline trimming cut 3 bases from V and 4 bases from J; bases unmatched to any gene: 5. The CDR3: CASSFLGQITEAFF. CDR3 bases: TGTGCCAGCAGCTTTTTGGGACAGATCACTGAAGCTTTCTTT.

The gene calls are TRBV4-3 and TRBJ2-3; 10 bases are a match to TRBD2. V lost 4 bases and J lost 1; bases outside the gene matches: 2. Germline V gives CDR1 LGHNA, CDR2 YSLEER. CDR3 size: 15 residues. The DNA of the CDR3 is TGCGCCAGCAGCCGAGCGGGGGGGGGCACAGATACGCAGTATTTT. It encodes CASSRAGGGTDTQYF.

The chain employs TRBV4-3 and TRBJ1-2; unclear D gene. Germline lookup yields CDR1 LGHNA and CDR2 YSLEER. The CDR3 extends over 15 amino acids. Trimming cost V 0 bases and J 3 bases, with 11 bases left between them. This chain's CDR3 is CASSQDLRWDYGYTF. Here the CDR3 DNA reads TGCGCCAGCAGCCAAGATCTGAGGTGGGACTATGGCTACACCTTC.

The CDR3 region is CAISPDKMGGSSYEQYF. The CDR3 DNA reads as TGTGCCATCAGTCCGGACAAAATGGGAGGTTCCTCCTACGAGCAGTACTTC. The chain employs TRBV10-3 and TRBJ2-5; maybe TRBD2 (6 bases). The J call is in doubt because the DNA end fits TRBJ2-7 better. Germline loops: CDR1 ENHRY, CDR2 SYGVKD. The CDR3 consists of 17 residues.

The J gene is TRBJ1-1, the V gene TRBV10-3, with D possibly matching TRBD1 (6 bases). Deletions cut 7 bases from V and 1 base from J, with 13 bases between. This CDR3 comprises 14 residues. CDR1 and CDR2 (germline): ENHRY, SYGVKD. The CDR3 spells CAIKPAGANTEAFF. The DNA for the CDR3 is TGTGCCATCAAGCCGGCAGGGGCGAACACTGAAGCTTTCTTT.